Below, one TCR beta chain is given with its context. Its antigen remains undetermined. No base quality values were provided; no much bigger clone lies one nucleotide off. Using the deep immunoSEQ assay, multiplex PCR amplified TCR CDR3 regions from genomic DNA. Extracted genomic DNA from each cell subset was distributed evenly across all wells of several immunoSEQ 96-well plates, and each plate was treated as a replicate. For sorted subsets, around 200 ng genomic DNA, equal to 30,000 to 35,000 T cell genomes, was loaded into each replicate PCR. Purified libraries were quantified with a Qubit 3.0 fluorometer, sized on a Bioanalyzer 2100, and re-quantified with the KAPA Library Quantification kit. Each immunoSEQ 96-well plate was sequenced on its own single-read 150-cycle Illumina NextSeq 550 flow cell. On the authors' methods: Because the immunoSEQ output held only junctional sequences and lacked quality scores, the filtering could not match the filtering applied to full-length reads. Sequences were annotated with PyIR, a Python wrapper for IgBLAST v1.9, and V/J genes and CDR3 were assigned using IMGT germline references. Reads were removed for weak V/J assignments (E-value above 1e-6), missing CDR3, stop codons, out-of-frame junctions, or ambiguous translated residues. V3J clonotypes were defined by identical inferred V gene, J gene, and CDR3 amino acid sequence. To compute the percentage overlap between repertoires, the number of shared unique clonotypes was divided by the size of the smaller repertoire. Richness of each repertoire was evaluated using RTK rarefaction, the Chao1 estimator, and Recon v2.1 estimates of unobserved clonotypes. OLGA was used to compute generation probabilities for all TCRbeta clonotypes that the gDNA method yielded from several donors. TCRdb took over this immuneACCESS table, retaining in-frame rearrangements with V and J assigned. Such tables are incomplete; in checked studies, under half of the missing clones stem from an unresolved V gene, and the remainder is unexplained. Clonal size and the V and J genes are those of that table, whereas D and trimming came from the DNA. The sample records some 500,000 clones, about 96% of which are singletons. The biggest ten clones account for under 0.065% of the sample.

This sample was included in a study of shared clonotypes between healthy human individuals (dated by TCRdb to 2019 to 2021). Regarding the complete study: Three men and two women, aged 18 to 49 years, made up the cohort. Per donor, three plates each were used for CD4 naive and CD4 memory, two for CD8 naive, and one for CD8 memory. To estimate repertoire size and how much clonotype sharing occurs between individuals, the study deeply sequenced the blood TCR repertoires of roughly 5 healthy adults. To increase sequencing depth and limit assay-specific biases, different laboratories used diverse techniques to prepare libraries and sequence TCR repertoires. Leukapheresis yielded between about 0.85 and 9.5 billion PBMCs per donor. What the authors observed across the whole study: Only blood was sampled, and tissue TCR repertoires likely differ from those in blood. Pairwise subsampling indicated that sequencing depth was expected to affect the degree of clonotype sharing among donors. Even with the large sequencing depth, rarefaction of the sorted-subset datasets indicated that sequencing was incomplete. Naive subsets generally had larger estimated clonotype richness than memory subsets did. Because the study included a small number of donors, the genetic and exposure-history diversity represented was limited. About 5% of naive CD4, around 3.5% of naive CD8, about 2.5% of memory CD4, and 0.4% of memory CD8 clonotypes were shared across a few donors. Compared with non-shared clonotypes, the clonotypes found in all four sorted-subset donors had higher generation probabilities.

Relative to germline, V is 2 bases shorter and J is 0 bases shorter, with 14 bases between their ends. The CDR3 spans 16 residues, from the cysteine through the phenylalanine. Here the CDR3 DNA is all that survives: 48 bases in frame from base 1. CDR1 SEHNR and CDR2 FQNEAQ were looked up in the germline V gene (reference sequence). The donors were healthy, HIV-negative adults who had no recently reported acute infections or vaccinations. Only Caucasian adults living in Nashville, Tennessee, USA were represented among the donors. Magnetic negative selection was used to enrich CD4+ T cells, after which naive cells were positively selected on CD45RA and the negative fraction became the memory subset. After blood collection by leukapheresis, PBMCs were isolated using Ficoll-Histopaque density gradient centrifugation and then cryopreserved in the vapor phase of liquid nitrogen. Analytical flow cytometry was used to check the purity and quantity of every magnetically sorted T cell population. Genomic DNA was isolated from every sorted fraction and measured by UV absorbance on a Nanodrop 2000c.

The sequencing sample was made of naive CD4+ T cells sorted from blood. According to the study, the label for this sample's cell subset or site signals: CD45RA+ positively selected. The clonotype originates from a woman aged 30 to 39 in good health. The V and J genes are TRBV7-9 and TRBJ2-7, with a weak D call of TRBD1 (6 bases match). In nucleotide form, the sequence is TGTGCCAGCAGCTTAAAGCTCGGACAGCACTCCTACGAGCAGTACTTC. This translates into CASSLKLGQHSYEQYF.